The 11 T cell receptor beta chains given below trace back to one sample, sequenced in a study of CXCR3-negative and CXCR3-positive naive CD8 T cells. Their recognized antigens are unknown. UMI-labeled TRB cDNA libraries were prepared by 5' RACE. After re-calling the 5' RACE reads, TCRdb lists one entry per CDR3 protein, DNA absent. This sample's table has fewer than 90,000 distinct CDR3 sequences. Overall study findings and caveats: The TRB CDR3s that CXCR3-positive naive cells carried were more hydrophobic than those of CXCR3-negative naive cells.

Sequenced: naive CXCR3+ CD8+ T cells from blood. Subset meaning: CD45RO-CCR7+CD27+CD95- naive CD8+ T cells expressing CXCR3 (TNR3+). The source is a human donor in good health. Some clones in this sample may be carry-over from other donors' samples.

This chain connects TRBV27 to TRBJ2-3. The CDR3 is 12 residues long. Germline-derived CDR1 and CDR2 are MNHEY and SMNVEV (reference sequence). CDR3 residues: CASTGWTDTQYF.

The chain links TRBV5-1 to TRBJ2-7; TCRdb names TRBD1, which stays unverified in the absence of DNA. The CDR3 sequence is 14 residues long. Looked up from germline, CDR1 is SGHRS and CDR2 is YFSETQ. The CDR3 protein is CASSLVAGYYEQYF.

CDR3: CASSPRDRGNTGELFF. The V call is TRBV5-1, the J call TRBJ2-2; the TCRdb call, TRBD1, lacks DNA for checking. The germline V gene has CDR1 SGHRS and CDR2 YFSETQ. This CDR3 comprises 16 residues.

The CDR3 sequence: CATKGYSYEQYF. The chain combines TRBV2 with TRBJ2-7; TCRdb returns TRBD1, unconfirmable since there is no DNA. Germline values: CDR1 SNHLY, CDR2 FYNNEI. The CDR3 consists of 12 residues.

This chain joins TRBV4-3 and TRBJ2-7; the D call from TCRdb, TRBD2, cannot be confirmed without DNA. The CDR3 runs to 16 residues. Germline V gives CDR1 LGHNA, CDR2 YSLEER. This CDR3 is CASSQEGPTFAYEQYF.

The chain joins TRBV7-2 to TRBJ2-7. The CDR3 contains 14 residues. CDR1 and CDR2 (germline): SGHTA, FQGNSA. CDR3 residues: CASSRRQSSYEQYF.

The chain uses TRBV29-1 and TRBJ2-6. The CDR3 covers 14 residues. The germline V gene has CDR1 SQVTM and CDR2 ANQGSEA. The CDR3: CSAVDSSGANVLTF.

The rearrangement links TRBV28 to TRBJ1-2; the D call of TRBD1 rests on TCRdb alone, since no DNA is present to check it. The germline V gene has CDR1 MDHEN and CDR2 SYDVKM. The length of the CDR3 is 16 residues. This CDR3 is CGTRRSGQAVIYGYTF.

J is TRBJ2-7 and V is TRBV7-2; the D call of TRBD2 rests on TCRdb alone, since no DNA is present to check it. The CDR3 has 15 residues. CDR1 is SGHTA, CDR2 FQGNSA, per germline. CDR3 region: CASSYGLAGTYEQYF. Supplemented by reference TRBV7-2 and TRBJ2-7, the full variable domain reads GAGVSQSPSNKVTEKGKDVELRCDPISGHTALYWYRQSLGQGLEFLIYFQGNSAPDKSGLPSDRFSAERTGGSVSTLTIQRTQQEDSAVYLCASSYGLAGTYEQYFGPGTRLTVT.

The V call is TRBV20-1, the J call TRBJ2-3; TCRdb proposes TRBD2, but this gene call is untestable without DNA. CDR1 is DFQATT and CDR2 is SNEGSKA in the germline V gene (reference sequence). The CDR3 is 15 amino acids. CDR3 region: CSARETSGTTDTQYF.

This chain joins TRBV14 and TRBJ2-2; TCRdb calls TRBD2, which cannot be checked without DNA. The germline V gene has CDR1 SGHDN and CDR2 FVKESK. CDR3 length: 17 amino acids. The CDR3 loop reads CASSRDWGSATTGELFF. Full variable domain (outside the CDR3, taken from reference TRBV14 and TRBJ2-2): EAGVTQFPSHSVIEKGQTVTLRCDPISGHDNLYWYRRVMGKEIKFLLHFVKESKQDESGMPNNRFLAERTGGTYSTLKVQPAELEDSGVYFCASSRDWGSATTGELFFGEGSRLTVL.